This TCR beta chain was captured by sequencing in a study of molecular identifiers for immune sequencing clone quantification. The CDR3 has 12 residues. The ends were cut back, 0 bases at V and 14 bases at J, with 10 bases in the middle. The germline V gene has CDR1 MGHRA and CDR2 YSYEKL. TCRdb fed the PCR reads into MiXCR, producing one record per CDR3 protein. The sample holds 600,000 to 650,000 distinct CDR3 sequences, roughly 21% seen once. The sequencing input was naive CD8+ T cells from blood, with Jurkat cell RNA spiked in. Subset reported: FACS-sorted CD8+CD4-CCR7+CD45RA+ naive T cells. The receptor was derived from a human donor in good health. Some libraries in this study had Jurkat cell RNA spiked in. The rearrangement uses TRBV4-1 and TRBJ1-4; D call uncertain. CDR3: CASSQDGSRLFF. CDR3 coding DNA: TGCGCCAGCAGCCAAGACGGCAGTAGGCTGTTTTTT.